This T cell receptor beta chain was identified in a study of PD-1 blockade in classical Hodgkin lymphoma. Method: immunoSEQ multiplex PCR; TCRdb's copy keeps in-frame clones and lacks some. This table holds roughly 92,000 clones, around 90% found once. Every patient was affected by relapse after autologous stem cell transplantation, while exposure to brentuximab vedotin was not uniform. Germline V CDR1 and CDR2: SGHTA, FQGNSA. V lost 5 bases to trimming and J lost 4 bases; unmatched junction nucleotides: 7. The CDR3 spans 17 residues. This sequence was found in a human donor with classical Hodgkin lymphoma. Sequencing was performed on peripheral blood mononuclear cells (PBMCs), taken at baseline. The gene calls are TRBV7-2 and TRBJ2-1; 14 nucleotides align to TRBD2. As DNA, the CDR3 is TGTGCCAGCAGCGAAGGGACTAGCGGGAGATCTTACAATGAGCAGTTCTTC. Translating gives CASSEGTSGRSYNEQFF.